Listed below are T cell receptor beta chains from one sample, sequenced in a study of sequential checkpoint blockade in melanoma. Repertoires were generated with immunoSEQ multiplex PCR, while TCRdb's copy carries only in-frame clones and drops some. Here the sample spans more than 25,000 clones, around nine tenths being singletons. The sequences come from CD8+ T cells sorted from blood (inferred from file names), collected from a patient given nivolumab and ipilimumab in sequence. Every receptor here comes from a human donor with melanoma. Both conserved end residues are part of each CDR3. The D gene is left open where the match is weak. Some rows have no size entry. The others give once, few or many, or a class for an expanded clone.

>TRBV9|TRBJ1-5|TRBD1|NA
TGTGCCAGCAGCGTGCAGGGGGAAAAGCCCCAGCATTTT
CASSVQGEKPQHF
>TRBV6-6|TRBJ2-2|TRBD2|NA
TGTGCCAGCAGTACGGGACTAGGAATCACCGGGGAGCTGTTTTTT
CASSTGLGITGELFF
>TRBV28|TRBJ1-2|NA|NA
TGTGCCAGCAGTTTAGCCTACTCGGGCTATGGCTACACCTTC
CASSLAYSGYGYTF
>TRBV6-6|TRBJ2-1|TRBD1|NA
TGTGCCAGCAGTCTCTCACAGGGGGGTGAGCAGTTCTTC
CASSLSQGGEQFF
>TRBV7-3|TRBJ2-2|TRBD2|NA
TGTGCCAGCAGCCCTATCGGGGGGGCGGGCACCGGGGAGCTGTTTTTT
CASSPIGGAGTGELFF
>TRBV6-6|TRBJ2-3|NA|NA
TGTGCCAGCAGTTACACCACTCGGAGCACAGATACGCAGTATTTT
CASSYTTRSTDTQYF
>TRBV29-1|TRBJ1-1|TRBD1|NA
TGCAGCGTTGACAGCGACAGGGGTTGGGCTTTCTTT
CSVDSDRGWAFF
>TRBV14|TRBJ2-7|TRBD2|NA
TGTGCCAGCAGCCTAACCTTAAGCGGGGAGGGACCCCGGGACGAGCAGTACTTC
CASSLTLSGEGPRDEQYF
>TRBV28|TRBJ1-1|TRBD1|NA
TGTGCCAGCAGCTCCGGGACAGGGGGCACTGAAGCTTTCTTT
CASSSGTGGTEAFF
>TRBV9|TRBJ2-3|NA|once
TGTGCCAGCAGTCCTGGGGGGAGCGGTACGCAGTATTTT
CASSPGGSGTQYF
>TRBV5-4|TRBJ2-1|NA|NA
TGTGCCAGCAGCTTGGCCAGAAATGAGCAGTTCTTC
CASSLARNEQFF
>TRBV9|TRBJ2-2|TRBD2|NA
TGTGCCAGCAGCGTTTTGGGACTAGCAGTTAACACCGGGGAGCTGTTTTTT
CASSVLGLAVNTGELFF
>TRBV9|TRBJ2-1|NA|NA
TGTGCCAGCAGCGTAGCTGGGTGGCGGGAGAAAAAGGGGGGCCCCAATGAGCAGTTCTTC
CASSVAGWREKKGGPNEQFF
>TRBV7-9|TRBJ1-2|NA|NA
TGTGCCAGCAGCTCTGCAGGGTTTACTAACTATGGCTACACCTTC
CASSSAGFTNYGYTF
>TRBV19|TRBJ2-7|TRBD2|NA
TGTGCCAGTAGTTTAAGGACTAGCGGGACAAATCTACCCTACGAGCAGTACTTC
CASSLRTSGTNLPYEQYF
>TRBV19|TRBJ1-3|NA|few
TGTGCCAGTAGTCATCCTATGAACTCTGGAAACACCATATATTTT
CASSHPMNSGNTIYF
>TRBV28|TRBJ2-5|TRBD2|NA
TGTGCCAGCAACGAAGCGGGGGGCCGGGAGACCCAGTACTTC
CASNEAGGRETQYF
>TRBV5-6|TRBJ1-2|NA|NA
TGTGCCAGCAGCCCATCCCGACTACATGGCTACACCTTC
CASSPSRLHGYTF
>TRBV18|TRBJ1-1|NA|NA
TGTGCCAGCTCACTACCAATGGGGACTCTAGAAGCTTTCTTT
CASSLPMGTLEAFF
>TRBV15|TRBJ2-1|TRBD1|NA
TGTGCCACCTCGACAGGGGGCTGGGGTGAGCAGTTCTTC
CATSTGGWGEQFF
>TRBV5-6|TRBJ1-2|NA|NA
TGTGCCAGCAGCTCTACCTGGGACGCCGGGGGGTATGGCTACACCTTC
CASSSTWDAGGYGYTF
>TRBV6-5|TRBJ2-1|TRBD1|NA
TGTGCCAGCACTGGGACAGAAACCCCCGGTGAGCAGTTCTTC
CASTGTETPGEQFF
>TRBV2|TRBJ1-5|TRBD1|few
TGTGCCAGCAGCCGGACAGGGATAGAGCCCCAGCATTTT
CASSRTGIEPQHF
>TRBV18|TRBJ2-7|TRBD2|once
TGTGCCAGCTCACTAGCGGGAGGGCCGGGCTACGAGCAGTACTTC
CASSLAGGPGYEQYF